This is a list of T cell receptor beta chains from one sample in a study of T-cell reconstitution after alpha-beta-depleted transplantation in children. One entry per CDR3 protein results from TCRdb running MiXCR on the PCR reads. The sample lists about 170,000 distinct CDR3 sequences; 11% were seen once. The material sequenced was PBMCs, taken before TCRalphabeta/CD19-depleted stem cell transplant. The receptors come from a boy aged 2-9 years with acute myeloid leukemia, due to receive a stem cell transplant. Both conserved end residues are part of each CDR3.

J gene: TRBJ2-1; V gene: TRBV6-5; CDR3 protein: CASSYRGRDNEQFF
J gene: TRBJ1-3; V gene: TRBV5-1; CDR3 protein: CASSLEPQAGNTIYF
J gene: TRBJ2-4; V gene: TRBV11-2; CDR3 protein: CASSSQPGLMDIQYF
J gene: TRBJ2-1; V gene: TRBV6-4; CDR3 protein: CASARQGVSNEQFF
J gene: TRBJ1-3; V gene: TRBV7-2; CDR3 protein: CASSLGPAGFFRDTIYF
J gene: TRBJ1-2; V gene: TRBV11-2; CDR3 protein: CASSDGPGQARGYTF
J gene: TRBJ2-1; V gene: TRBV9; CDR3 protein: CASSPGTNGNEQFF
J gene: TRBJ1-1; V gene: TRBV5-1; CDR3 protein: CASSPDRTMNTEAFF
J gene: TRBJ2-2; V gene: TRBV5-1; CDR3 protein: CASSLAPGTSNTGELFF
J gene: TRBJ2-2; V gene: TRBV7-6; CDR3 protein: CASSLNPGLAGNTGELFF